This T cell receptor beta chain is drawn from a study of shared clonotypes between healthy human individuals (TCRdb year 2020). Some background on the complete study: Three men and a couple of women, aged 18 to 49 years, made up the cohort. For each donor, CD4 naive and CD4 memory were each run on three plates, CD8 naive on two plates, and CD8 memory on one plate. Blood TCR repertoires of about 5 healthy adults were deeply sequenced to estimate repertoire size and the extent of clonotype sharing between individuals. Different laboratories and diverse techniques were used to prepare libraries and sequence TCR repertoires, to increase sequencing depth and limit assay-specific biases. Per donor, leukapheresis produced somewhere between about 0.9 and 9.5 billion PBMCs.

Points the paper makes about the study in general: Clonotypes shared by all four sorted-subset donors showed higher generation probabilities than non-shared clonotypes. Sampling was restricted to blood, and TCR repertoires in tissue are likely to differ from TCR repertoires in blood. Across a handful of donors, roughly 5.1% of naive CD4, roughly 3.3% of naive CD8, 2.3% of memory CD4, and over 0.35% of memory CD8 clonotypes were shared. Naive subsets generally had larger estimated clonotype richness than memory subsets. Because the study included a small number of donors, the genetic and exposure-history diversity represented was limited. Incomplete sequencing was indicated by rarefaction of sorted-subset datasets, despite the large sequencing depth. Based on pairwise subsampling, the degree of clonotype sharing among donors was expected to be affected by sequencing depth.

At the junction V is shortened by 1 base and J by 0 bases; bases outside the gene matches: 2. The CDR3 goes from the cysteine to the phenylalanine over 16 residues. Only the CDR3 part of the read is kept: 48 bases, read in frame from the first base. From a lookup of the germline V gene, CDR1 and CDR2 are SGHDN and FVKESK. TCR CDR3 regions were amplified from genomic DNA by multiplex PCR using the deep immunoSEQ assay. Genomic DNA extracted from each cell subset was distributed evenly over all wells of several immunoSEQ 96-well plates, and each plate served as one replicate. For sorted subsets, 200 to 250 ng of genomic DNA, equivalent to some 30,000 T cell genomes, went into each replicate PCR. Purified libraries were measured with a Qubit 3.0 fluorometer, size-checked on a Bioanalyzer 2100, and measured again with the KAPA Library Quantification kit. Every immunoSEQ 96-well plate was sequenced on a dedicated single-read 150-cycle Illumina NextSeq 550 flow cell. The original pipeline was this. The immunoSEQ output contained only junctional sequences without quality scores, so filtering could not match that applied to full-length reads. To assign V/J genes and CDR3, sequences were annotated using PyIR, a Python wrapper for IgBLAST v1.9, with IMGT germline references. Any read was removed if the V/J assignment was weak (E-value above 1e-6), the CDR3 was missing, or the read contained stop codons, out-of-frame junctions, or ambiguous translated residues. V3J clonotypes were defined as sequences sharing an identical inferred V gene, J gene, and CDR3 amino acid sequence. The percentage overlap between two repertoires was calculated by dividing the number of shared unique clonotypes by the size of the smaller repertoire. Three approaches were used to assess repertoire richness: RTK rarefaction, the Chao1 estimator, and Recon v2.1 estimates of unobserved clonotypes. Generation probabilities were computed with OLGA for all TCRbeta clonotypes obtained by the gDNA method from a handful of donors. TCRdb took this table from immuneACCESS and kept in-frame rearrangements with V and J called. Such tables lack part of the clones; where checked against another copy, unresolved V genes explain under half of the gap, and the rest is unexplained. The V and J calls and clone size are taken from that table; D and trimming were inferred from the DNA. The sample has over 700,000 clones on record, about two thirds of them singletons. The ten largest clones capture approximately 1.7% of the sample.

To note about this clone: The clone's antigen remains unknown. It has no much larger one-base neighbor in the sample; base qualities were not kept.

Healthy HIV-negative adults with no recently reported acute infections or vaccinations were included as donors. Every donor was a Caucasian adult living in Nashville, Tennessee, USA. CD4+ T cells were enriched by magnetic negative selection; naive cells were then positively selected on CD45RA, and the negative fraction formed the memory subset. After blood collection by leukapheresis, PBMCs were isolated using Ficoll-Histopaque density gradient centrifugation and then cryopreserved in the vapor phase of liquid nitrogen. Purity and quantity of every magnetically sorted T cell population were checked by analytical flow cytometry. Each sorted fraction had its genomic DNA isolated and then quantified by UV absorbance on a Nanodrop 2000c.

This TCR was sampled from a woman aged 30 to 39 in good health. Sequencing was done on a sample of memory CD4+ T cells sorted from blood. What the cell subset or site label conveys for this sample: CD45RA-negative fraction. The receptor chain draws on TRBV14 and TRBJ1-3, with 8 bases matching TRBD1. The CDR3 protein: CASSQGDRHSGNTIYF. The DNA reads TGTGCCAGCAGCCAAGGGGACAGGCACTCTGGAAACACCATATATTTT.